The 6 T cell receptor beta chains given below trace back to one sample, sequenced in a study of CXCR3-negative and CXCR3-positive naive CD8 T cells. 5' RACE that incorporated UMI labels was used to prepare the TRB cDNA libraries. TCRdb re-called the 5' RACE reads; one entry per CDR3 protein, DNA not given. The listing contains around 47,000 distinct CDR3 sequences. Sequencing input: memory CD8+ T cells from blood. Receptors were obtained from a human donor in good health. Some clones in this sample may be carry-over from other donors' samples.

CDR3: CASKTFTGQGRDTQYF. This chain joins TRBV12-3 or TRBV12-4 and TRBJ2-3; as DNA is missing, the TRBD1 call by TCRdb cannot be tested. The CDR3 sequence is 16 residues long.

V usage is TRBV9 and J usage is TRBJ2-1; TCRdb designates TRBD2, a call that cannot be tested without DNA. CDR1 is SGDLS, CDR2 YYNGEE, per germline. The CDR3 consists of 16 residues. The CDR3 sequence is CASSAAGLSSWNEQFF.

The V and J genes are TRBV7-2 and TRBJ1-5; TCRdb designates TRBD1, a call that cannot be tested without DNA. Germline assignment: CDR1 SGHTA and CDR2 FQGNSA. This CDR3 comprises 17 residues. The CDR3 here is CASSLVQGQGADQPQHF.

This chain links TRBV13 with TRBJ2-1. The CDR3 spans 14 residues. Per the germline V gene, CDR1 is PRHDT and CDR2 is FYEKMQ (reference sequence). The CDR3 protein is CASSLGLGQNEQFF. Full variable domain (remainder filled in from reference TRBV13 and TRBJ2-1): AAGVIQSPRHLIKEKRETATLKCYPIPRHDTVYWYQQGPGQDPQFLISFYEKMQSDKGSIPDRFSAQQFSDYHSELNMSSLELGDSALYFCASSLGLGQNEQFFGPGTRLTVL.

CDR3 amino acids: CSVETQGLFGIYGYTF. The chain links TRBV29-1 to TRBJ1-2; there is no DNA to check the TCRdb D call of TRBD1. CDR3 length equals 16 residues. Per germline, CDR1 SQVTM and CDR2 ANQGSEA.

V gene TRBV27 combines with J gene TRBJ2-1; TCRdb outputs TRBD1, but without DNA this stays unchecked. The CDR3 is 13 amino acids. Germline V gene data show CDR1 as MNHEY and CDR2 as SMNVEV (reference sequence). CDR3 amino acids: CASSAQGANEQFF.